A selection of T cell receptor beta chains follows, all from one sample in a study. TCRdb reprocessed the 5' RACE reads with MiXCR, giving one entry per CDR3 protein. Of 40,000 to 55,000 distinct CDR3 sequences in the sample, 22% were seen once. The sequenced material came from Tregs sorted from a lymph node. Receptors were obtained from a female donor with breast cancer. Each CDR3 is given with its conserved first and last residue. D genes are given only for firm matches. Clone sizes are given selectively: once, few, many, or a class where the clone is expanded.

cdr3_aa cdr3_nt j_call v_call clone_size d_call
CASSSQRWTDNEQFF TGTGCCAGCAGTTCCCAGAGGTGGACTGACAATGAGCAGTTCTTC TRBJ2-1 TRBV12-3/TRBV12-4 NA NA
CATGWDRGEQYF TGTGCCACCGGTTGGGACAGGGGCGAGCAGTACTTC TRBJ2-7 TRBV6-1 many TRBD1
CASSLFQGDSYEQHF TGTGCCAGCAGCTTATTTCAGGGAGACTCCTACGAGCAGCACTTC TRBJ2-7 TRBV11-2 few NA
CASSFARGGIELFF TGTGCCAGCAGCTTCGCACGGGGGGGAATAGAGCTGTTTTTT TRBJ2-2 TRBV6-5 NA TRBD2
CASSPGPGSNTEAFF TGTGCCAGCAGTCCCGGGCCGGGCTCCAACACTGAAGCTTTCTTT TRBJ1-1 TRBV6-6 NA NA
CASSGRTGSNYGYTF TGTGCCAGCAGCGGACGGACAGGGTCAAACTATGGCTACACCTTC TRBJ1-2 TRBV13 medium-sized TRBD1
CASSYSPEGLLGGGDEQYF TGTGCCAGCAGTTACTCGCCCGAGGGCCTGTTGGGAGGCGGCGACGAGCAGTACTTC TRBJ2-7 TRBV6-2/TRBV6-3 few NA
CAISESLRQGETQYF TGTGCCATCAGTGAGTCATTGAGACAGGGAGAGACCCAGTACTTC TRBJ2-5 TRBV10-3 many TRBD1
CASRLNRDSVYEQYF TGTGCCAGCAGACTCAACCGGGACAGCGTATACGAGCAGTACTTC TRBJ2-7 TRBV28 many TRBD1
CATSRDSEGNTEAFF TGTGCCACCAGCAGAGATTCGGAGGGGAACACTGAAGCTTTCTTT TRBJ1-1 TRBV15 many NA
CASSHSGTSATDTQYF TGCGCCAGCAGCCATTCCGGGACTAGCGCCACAGATACGCAGTATTTT TRBJ2-3 TRBV4-1 many TRBD2
CASSLVGLAVLVGNEQFF TGTGCCAGCAGCTTGGTGGGACTAGCGGTCTTGGTGGGCAATGAGCAGTTCTTC TRBJ2-1 TRBV5-5 few TRBD2
CSFFSSGSNYEQYF TGCAGTTTTTTTTCTAGCGGGTCCAACTACGAGCAGTACTTC TRBJ2-7 TRBV20-1 NA TRBD2
CASSASGTANTEAFF TGTGCCAGCAGCGCATCCGGGACAGCGAACACTGAAGCTTTCTTT TRBJ1-1 TRBV9 few TRBD1
CAWSVPYNEQFF TGTGCCTGGAGTGTACCTTACAATGAGCAGTTCTTC TRBJ2-1 TRBV30 NA NA
CASSGQGANIQYF TGTGCCAGCAGTGGGCAGGGGGCCAACATTCAGTACTTC TRBJ2-4 TRBV2 NA TRBD1
CASSQDLAGLSYF TGTGCCAGCAGCCAGGACTTAGCGGGCCTAAGCTACTTC TRBJ2-4 TRBV4-2 NA TRBD2
CASSFHPGEPPQHF TGTGCCAGCAGCTTCCACCCAGGAGAACCGCCCCAGCATTTT TRBJ1-5 TRBV2 few NA
CASSMAPAVSVQPQHF TGTGCCAGCAGTATGGCTCCGGCGGTCAGCGTGCAGCCCCAGCATTTT TRBJ1-5 TRBV7-8 many NA
CASSQQGNQETQYF TGTGCCAGCAGCCAACAGGGAAACCAAGAGACCCAGTACTTC TRBJ2-5 TRBV5-4 many NA
CASSSPGQGSYEQYF TGCGCCAGCAGCTCCCCGGGACAGGGCTCCTACGAGCAGTACTTC TRBJ2-7 TRBV5-1 medium-sized TRBD1
CASSHESYPRWNEQFF TGTGCCAGCAGCCATGAGTCATACCCCAGGTGGAATGAGCAGTTCTTC TRBJ2-1 TRBV3-1 NA NA
CASSNNGQGGNQPQHF TGTGCCAGCAGTAACAACGGACAGGGTGGCAATCAGCCCCAGCATTTT TRBJ1-5 TRBV6-1 NA TRBD1
CASSLRESPAEAFF TGCGCCAGCAGCTTGCGGGAATCTCCAGCTGAAGCTTTCTTT TRBJ1-1 TRBV5-1 NA NA
CASSPTWDRNNEQFF TGTGCCAGCAGTCCGACCTGGGACCGAAACAATGAGCAGTTCTTC TRBJ2-1 TRBV27 NA NA
CASSQEASGSYNEQFF TGCGCCAGCAGCCAAGAGGCGAGCGGTAGCTACAATGAGCAGTTCTTC TRBJ2-1 TRBV4-1 many NA